The text below deals with one TCR beta chain. Its antigen is not known. At one end the junction does not follow the germline gene, possibly because of a read error. Different DNA sequences within this sample yield the same CDR3. Original analysis: Building a distant-metastasis classifier for papillary thyroid cancer drew on CDR3 differences across clinicopathological groups. TCRdb reassembled clones from the PCR reads with MiXCR. These V and J calls originate from TCRdb's pipeline instead of the authors' own analysis. The sample consists of approximately 82,000 clones, approximately 13% of them appearing once. The V gene's germline CDR1 is SGDLS and CDR2 YYNGEE. The CDR3 loop spans 13 amino acids. This sample is drawn from a study of metastatic and nonmetastatic thyroid tumors. Study in general: Malignant and benign thyroid patients had repertoires compared in peripheral blood and tumor or nodule tissue.

Whole-study findings and limits: Significantly greater TCR beta diversity was reportedly found in malignant thyroid tumors than in benign nodules (in blood and tumor).

Before thyroid surgery, none of the patients had received any treatment. This chain connects TRBV9 to TRBJ1-4; D is unresolved. The specimen sequenced was tumor tissue. The sequence came from a female donor with papillary thyroid cancer or a benign thyroid nodule (not recorded which). Some clones in this sample may be carry-over from other donors' samples. As DNA, the CDR3 is TGTGCTAGCAGCGTAGGAAGGGATGAAAAACTGTTTTTT. Protein: CASSVGRDEKLFF.